This record concerns one T cell receptor beta chain sequence. What it recognizes is unknown. The record originates from a study of identical twins. Notes on the study in general: Possibly, invariant MAIT and iNKT cells partly confounded zero-insertion analyses.

The germline V gene has CDR1 SGHAT and CDR2 FQNNGV. Trimming took 2 bases from V and 8 from J, leaving 16 bases between them. The CDR3 sequence is 15 residues long. MiXCR was run by TCRdb on the 5' RACE reads, yielding one entry per CDR3 protein. Found here are 700,000 or so distinct CDR3 sequences, over 8.5% of them singletons; the top ten hold 0.98%. These data also formed part of another study, on yellow fever vaccine responses in identical twins.

This clonotype originated in a woman between 18 and 29 years old in good health. V gene TRBV11-2 combines with J gene TRBJ2-1; possible D gene TRBD2, 5 bases. What was sequenced was PBMCs. The CDR3 DNA reads TGTGCCAGCAGCTTAAGGGCGGCGGGTGGCGATGAGCAGTTCTTC. This sequence encodes CASSLRAAGGDEQFF.